This passage covers 30 T cell receptor beta chains from one sample sequenced in a study of spatial heterogeneity in lung cancer (dated by TCRdb to about 2019). Broad study findings and their caveats: The tumor nonsynonymous mutation count correlated with the number of expanded alpha and beta TCRs within the tumor.

Libraries were constructed by 5' RACE. The sequencing machine was a NextSeq 500. The raw public data were reprocessed by TCRdb itself: fastp quality trimming at Q25, MiXCR clonotype calling, in-frame beta chains only. Identical CDR3 protein sequences are pooled into one entry, listed with their most common genes and DNA. In all, the sample holds about 7,000 distinct CDR3 sequences, and 13% of those were seen once. The ten biggest clones cover under 9.5% of the sample. Sample time point, as interpreted from the label and publication: sample taken at primary tumor resection. Their antigens are not known. The source material was lung tumor tissue, sampled at surgery. The receptor source for this set is a male donor with early-stage non-small cell lung cancer.

In regard to this clonotype: Since it is a stray read in a library aimed at alpha chains, this beta chain has a size that is not meaningful. The J gene is TRBJ2-1, the V gene TRBV15, with TRBD1 matching 7 bases. Germline V gene sequence: CDR1 LNHNV, CDR2 YYDKDF (reference sequence). The V segment lost 5 bases and the J segment 5 bases; nucleotides outside the gene matches: 6. This CDR3 contains 14 residues. CDR3 bases: TGTGCCACCAGCCGTGACAGGGTAGACAATGAGCAGTTCTTC. This gives the protein CATSRDRVDNEQFF. Full variable domain (remainder filled in from reference TRBV15 and TRBJ2-1): DAMVIQNPRYQVTQFGKPVTLSCSQTLNHNVMYWYQQKSSQAPKLLFHYYDKDFNNEADTPDNFQSRRPNTSFCFLDIRSPGLGDTAMYLCATSRDRVDNEQFFGPGTRLTVL.

This clonotype rates as medium-sized. In a library made to pick up alpha chains, this beta chain is a stray read with a size that means little. The rearrangement joins TRBV30 to TRBJ1-1; D is ambiguous. The CDR3 extends over 13 amino acids. Germline V gene data show CDR1 as GTSNPN and CDR2 as SVGIG (reference sequence). V was cut by 5 bases and J by 1 base, with 11 bases left in between. Written as DNA, the CDR3 is TGTGCCTGGGTTTGGGCAGGGAACACTGAAGCTTTCTTT. Residues: CAWVWAGNTEAFF.

By proportion, this clonotype is medium-sized. A library prepared for alpha chains yielded this beta chain as an off-target read; its size is of little meaning. The chain links TRBV20-1 to TRBJ1-6; D possibly corresponds to TRBD1 (5 bases). The CDR3 loop spans 14 amino acids. Germline CDR1 DFQATT, CDR2 SNEGSKA (reference sequence). Trimming shortened V by 3 bases and J by 5 bases, and 11 bases separated the two germline ends. The CDR3 nucleotides are TGCAGTGCTAGCGGGGGAGATAATAATTCACCCCTCCACTTT. Protein sequence: CSASGGDNNSPLHF.

This clonotype is labeled medium-sized. The size of this beta chain means little, since it is a stray read in a library made for alpha chains. This chain connects TRBV18 to TRBJ2-1; 9 bases fit TRBD1. Germline CDR1 reads KGHSH; CDR2 reads LQKENI. CDR3 length equals 15 residues. With 4 bases clipped from V and 4 bases from J, the junction kept 5 bases outside the gene matches. CDR3 sequence reads: CASSLGQGRYNEQFF. The CDR3 DNA follows: TGTGCCAGCTCACTGGGACAGGGTCGGTACAATGAGCAGTTCTTC.

This clonotype was picked up many times. With the library built for alpha chains, this beta chain is off target and its frequency is not meaningful. The V call is TRBV7-8, the J call TRBJ1-2; D is perhaps TRBD1 (5 bases). Germline V gene sequence: CDR1 SGHVS, CDR2 FQNEAQ. The CDR3 sequence is 14 residues long. V gave up 2 bases and J gave up 2 bases, with 9 bases separating them. CDR3 region: CASSLRQINYGYTF. CDR3 sequence (DNA): TGTGCCAGCAGCTTAAGACAGATCAACTATGGCTACACCTTC.

A note on this clonotype: Little can be read into the size of this beta chain, an off-target read in a library designed for alpha chains. The J gene is TRBJ2-7, the V gene TRBV6-5, with TRBD2 matching over 9 bases. Trimming at V came to 6 bases and at J to 5 bases, leaving 17 bases not matched to a gene. CDR3 length: 17 residues. The germline gives CDR1 MNHEY, CDR2 SVGAGI. CDR3 bases: TGTGCCAGCAGCCCCGGGAGTAGCGGGAGATCGAGGGACGAGCAGTACTTC. It specifies CASSPGSSGRSRDEQYF.

Many counts were recorded for this clonotype. As an off-target read in a library built for alpha chains, this beta chain has a frequency of little significance. The V call is TRBV28, the J call TRBJ2-1, with D unresolved. CDR3 length: 14 amino acids. V gave up 5 bases and J gave up 0 bases, with 8 bases separating them. Germline loops: CDR1 MDHEN, CDR2 SYDVKM. CDR3 DNA sequence: TGTGCCAGCAGTCCCTTGAGCTCCTACAATGAGCAGTTCTTC. Translated: CASSPLSSYNEQFF.

This clonotype is medium-sized (0.01 to 0.1%) by share. Since it is a stray read in a library aimed at alpha chains, this beta chain has a size that is not meaningful. The rearrangement uses TRBV5-1 and TRBJ2-3; 8 bases are shared with TRBD2. J lost 6 bases, V lost 4 bases, and 10 bases had no gene match. The CDR3 loop spans 15 amino acids. CDR1 and CDR2 from the germline V gene are SGHRS and YFSETQ. The CDR3 DNA is TGCGCCAGCAGCCCTACGGGAGGGCCTATCGATACGCAGTATTTT. Amino acid sequence: CASSPTGGPIDTQYF.

This clonotype was counted many times. Since the library was made to target alpha chains, this beta chain is a stray read and its abundance is not meaningful. The V call is TRBV11-2, the J call TRBJ1-5; TRBD1 aligns across 9 bases. Germline V gene data show CDR1 as SGHAT and CDR2 as FQNNGV. The length of the CDR3 is 14 residues. The trim removed 5 bases at V and 7 bases at J, leaving 6 bases unmatched. The CDR3 here is CASSATGGRQPQHF. The DNA of the CDR3 is TGTGCCAGCAGCGCCACAGGGGGCCGGCAGCCCCAGCATTTT.

This clonotype is labeled medium-sized. This beta chain is off target for a library built for alpha chains, so its abundance means little. The chain carries TRBV7-9 and TRBJ2-7; 9 positions agree with TRBD1. CDR3 size: 14 residues. V shed 2 bases and J 6 bases; nucleotides not matched to a gene: 5. Per the germline V gene, CDR1 is SEHNR and CDR2 is FQNEAQ (reference sequence). The CDR3 spells CASSLMDRGIEQYF. CDR3 nucleotide sequence: TGTGCCAGCAGCTTAATGGACAGGGGAATCGAGCAGTACTTC.

This clonotype was seen at least ten times. This beta chain is a stray sequence in a library constructed for alpha chains; its clone size is not meaningful. This rearrangement joins TRBV20-1 to TRBJ2-2; 8 nucleotides match TRBD1. The CDR3 runs 17 residues. V was clipped by 1 base and J by 2 bases; unmatched bases: 9. CDR1 is DFQATT, CDR2 SNEGSKA, per germline (reference sequence). This chain's CDR3 is CSARVYRGQGNTGELFF. CDR3 in DNA: TGCAGTGCTAGAGTCTACAGAGGACAGGGAAACACCGGGGAGCTGTTTTTT.

In this sample, this clonotype is medium-sized. Since the library was made to target alpha chains, this beta chain is a stray read and its abundance is not meaningful. The chain is built from TRBV7-9 and TRBJ1-1; D is uncertain. V lost 7 bases and J lost 0, with 6 bases in between. The germline V gene has CDR1 SEHNR and CDR2 FQNEAQ (reference sequence). The CDR3 spans 12 residues. The CDR3: CASKAMNTEAFF. The CDR3 DNA is TGTGCCAGCAAGGCCATGAACACTGAAGCTTTCTTT.

The table lists this clonotype with many counts. A library prepared for alpha chains yielded this beta chain as an off-target read; its size is of little meaning. The rearrangement joins TRBV14 to TRBJ2-5, with no clear D. V lost 4 bases to trimming and J lost 4 bases, with 10 bases between them. The CDR3 runs to 13 residues. Per the germline V gene, CDR1 is SGHDN and CDR2 is FVKESK. The CDR3 reads CASSRLRLETQYF. DNA of the CDR3: TGTGCCAGCAGCCGTCTTAGGTTAGAGACCCAGTACTTC.

Regarding this clonotype: This beta chain represents an off-target read in a library built for alpha chains; its size is of limited meaning. The V and J genes are TRBV3-1 and TRBJ1-1; TRBD1 might be the D (5 bases). The CDR3 loop spans 11 amino acids. V lost 3 bases to trimming and J lost 7 bases, with 6 bases between them. Germline loops: CDR1 LGHDT, CDR2 YNNKEL (reference sequence). The CDR3 region is CASSQTDEAFF. DNA for the CDR3: TGTGCCAGCAGCCAGACAGATGAAGCTTTCTTT.

This clonotype was detected many times. In a library made to pick up alpha chains, this beta chain is a stray read with a size that means little. The chain couples TRBV3-1 to TRBJ2-1; 8 bases are shared with TRBD2. Germline V gene sequence: CDR1 LGHDT, CDR2 YNNKEL (reference sequence). There are 16 residues in the CDR3. The V segment lost 0 bases and the J segment 1 base; nucleotides outside the gene matches: 2. In nucleotides, the CDR3 is TGTGCCAGCAGCCAAGAAGCGGGGGCTTCCTACAATGAGCAGTTCTTC. Protein: CASSQEAGASYNEQFF.

Judged by abundance, this clonotype is medium-sized. As an off-target read in a library built for alpha chains, this beta chain has a frequency of little significance. CDR3 sequence: CASSRAGTSGGHEQFF. The CDR3 coding sequence is TGTGCCAGCAGTCGAGCTGGGACTAGCGGAGGGCATGAGCAGTTCTTC. The genes are TRBV6-5 and TRBJ2-1, with TRBD2 matching 11 bases. This CDR3 is built from 16 residues. Trimming took 5 bases from V and 8 from J; bases not matched to a gene: 11. In germline, CDR1 is MNHEY, CDR2 SVGAGI.

This clonotype is categorized as medium-sized (0.01 to 0.1%). This beta chain was picked up by a library intended for alpha chains and is off target, so its count carries little meaning. The V gene is TRBV9, the J gene TRBJ1-1; D gene unclear. Germline loops: CDR1 SGDLS, CDR2 YYNGEE. The CDR3 sequence is 13 residues long. The V and J ends lost 2 bases and 11 bases respectively, with 16 bases between them. The CDR3, as DNA: TGTGCCAGCAGCGTGGTCGGATCGGGGATCGCTTTCTTT. Its translation: CASSVVGSGIAFF. The full variable domain, with the rest looked up from reference TRBV9 and TRBJ1-1, is DSGVTQTPKHLITATGQRVTLRCSPRSGDLSVYWYQQSLDQGLQFLIQYYNGEERAKGNILERFSAQQFPDLHSELNLSSLELGDSALYFCASSVVGSGIAFFGQGTRLTVV.

Many counts were recorded for this clonotype. Because this beta chain is a stray read in a library intended to capture alpha chains, its abundance should not be given much weight. The chain links TRBV28 to TRBJ2-3; 8 nucleotides match TRBD1. Germline V lookup: CDR1 MDHEN, CDR2 SYDVKM. The J segment lost 4 bases and the V segment lost 5 bases, leaving 11 bases of the junction unmatched. The CDR3 loop spans 16 amino acids. The CDR3 DNA follows: TGTGCCAGCAGTCACGACAGGGGAGGAAGGGCAGATACGCAGTATTTT. It yields the protein CASSHDRGGRADTQYF.

This clonotype appeared many times. Because the library targeted alpha chains, this beta chain is an off-target read whose size means little. The gene calls are TRBV10-3 and TRBJ2-2; D is unclear. V was shortened by 4 bases and J by 1 base, with 4 bases between the two germline ends. Germline CDR1 ENHRY, CDR2 SYGVKD. This CDR3 comprises 13 residues. The CDR3 loop reads CAISGENTGELFF. CDR3 DNA sequence: TGTGCCATCAGTGGGGAGAACACCGGGGAGCTGTTTTTT.

This clonotype has a count of ten or more. A library made for alpha chains picked up this beta chain off target, so its size means little. The gene calls are TRBV12-3 or TRBV12-4 and TRBJ1-2; D is unclear. Deletions cut 3 bases from V and 2 bases from J, with 13 bases between. The CDR3 has 15 residues. The CDR3 sequence: CASSFEWERNYGYTF. DNA for the CDR3: TGTGCCAGCAGTTTTGAGTGGGAAAGAAACTATGGCTACACCTTC.

In its sample, this clonotype was seen many times. The library was prepared for alpha chains; this beta chain is a stray read, so its frequency means little. The DNA of the CDR3 is TGCAGTGCTAGGGGGGGATACGAGCAGTACTTC. This codes for CSARGGYEQYF. V gene TRBV20-1 combines with J gene TRBJ2-7; TRBD2 might be the D (6 bases). The CDR3 totals 11 residues. V lost 3 bases, J lost 4 bases, and 7 bases lay in between. The V gene's germline CDR1 is DFQATT and CDR2 SNEGSKA (reference sequence).

This clonotype was counted many times. This beta chain turned up in a library designed for alpha chains; as an off-target read, its abundance says little. The chain combines TRBV7-2 with TRBJ1-2, with 7 bases lining up with TRBD1. CDR1 and CDR2 from the germline V gene are SGHTA and FQGNSA. The junction had 21 bases not matched to a gene; V was cut back by 6 bases and J by 5 bases. This CDR3 has 18 amino acids. The CDR3 reads CASSPHMATSTGMYGYTF. Here the CDR3 DNA reads TGTGCCAGCAGTCCTCATATGGCGACGTCGACAGGGATGTATGGCTACACCTTC.

This clonotype was seen at least ten times. With the library built for alpha chains, this beta chain is off target and its frequency is not meaningful. The genes are TRBV5-1 and TRBJ2-7; possible D gene TRBD1, 7 bases. Germline assignment: CDR1 SGHRS and CDR2 YFSETQ. V lost 1 base and J 2 bases, leaving 13 bases between the germline ends. This CDR3 contains 15 residues. CDR3 sequence: CASSLSGQGAYEQYF. The CDR3 nucleotides are TGCGCCAGCAGCTTGAGCGGGCAGGGGGCCTACGAGCAGTACTTC.

This clonotype was seen once. This beta chain slipped into a library made for alpha chains as a stray read, so its size is not meaningful. V and J are TRBV5-1 and TRBJ1-4; D ambiguous. V shed 4 bases and J shed 7 bases, with 14 bases lying between them. The germline V gene has CDR1 SGHRS and CDR2 YFSETQ. This CDR3 region has 14 residues. The CDR3 DNA reads TGCGCCAGCAGCCTCCAGCTGACGGGTGAAAAACTGTTTTTT. It yields the protein CASSLQLTGEKLFF. The full variable domain, completed using reference TRBV5-1 and TRBJ1-4, is KAGVTQTPRYLIKTRGQQVTLSCSPISGHRSVSWYQQTPGQGLQFLFEYFSETQRNKGNFPGRFSGRQFSNSRSEMNVSTLELGDSALYLCASSLQLTGEKLFFGSGTQLSVL.

Points on this clonotype: At one boundary the junction diverges from the germline segment, which might be a read error. Little can be read into the size of this beta chain, an off-target read in a library designed for alpha chains. This chain uses TRBV7-2 with TRBJ2-3; TRBD1 might be the D (6 bases). Germline V gene sequence: CDR1 SGHTA, CDR2 FQGNSA. The length of the CDR3 is 15 residues. The DNA for the CDR3 is TGTGCCAGGAGCTTAGGGGACACACGCAGAGATACGCAGTATTTT. Protein product: CARSLGDTRRDTQYF.

This clonotype was counted at least ten times. With the library built for alpha chains, this beta chain is off target and its frequency is not meaningful. The V and J genes are TRBV20-1 and TRBJ2-3; 7 bases are a match to TRBD2. The CDR3 spans 14 residues. Per germline, CDR1 DFQATT and CDR2 SNEGSKA (reference sequence). Losses at the gene ends were 2 bases for V and 4 bases for J; bases not matched to a gene: 6. The CDR3 region has the DNA TGCAGTGCTAGACACCGGGAGGTCGCAGATACGCAGTATTTT. It translates to CSARHREVADTQYF.

About this clonotype: This beta chain was picked up by a library intended for alpha chains and is off target, so its count carries little meaning. The rearrangement uses TRBV7-3 and TRBJ2-3; D is undetermined. Germline V CDR1 and CDR2: SGHTA, FQGTGA. V lost 0 bases and J lost 8, with 12 bases in between. This CDR3 spans 14 amino acids. The CDR3 spells CASSLTKGSGTQYF. The CDR3 nucleotides are TGTGCCAGCAGCTTAACTAAGGGATCGGGTACGCAGTATTTT. Full variable domain (rest looked up from reference TRBV7-3 and TRBJ2-3): GAGVSQTPSNKVTEKGKYVELRCDPISGHTALYWYRQSLGQGPEFLIYFQGTGAADDSGLPNDRFFAVRPEGSVSTLKIQRTERGDSAVYLCASSLTKGSGTQYFGPGTRLTVL.

This clonotype showed up many times. This beta chain lies outside the target of a library built for alpha chains; its clone size means little. The gene calls are TRBV27 and TRBJ2-7; D not certain. Germline V lookup: CDR1 MNHEY, CDR2 SMNVEV (reference sequence). CDR3 size: 14 residues. V lost 2 bases to trimming and J lost 3 bases, with 11 bases between them. CDR3 sequence: CASSLIFNDYEQYF. The CDR3 bases are TGTGCCAGCAGTTTAATCTTTAATGACTACGAGCAGTACTTC.

This clonotype was seen repeatedly, ten times or more. The library was prepared for alpha chains; this beta chain is a stray read, so its frequency means little. V is TRBV9 and J is TRBJ2-1; D gene uncertain. The ends were cut back, 0 bases at V and 0 bases at J, with 10 bases in the middle. In germline, CDR1 is SGDLS, CDR2 YYNGEE. The CDR3 totals 16 residues. The CDR3, as DNA: TGTGCCAGCAGCGTAGAATGGGGTAGCTCCTACAATGAGCAGTTCTTC. Amino acids: CASSVEWGSSYNEQFF.

A remark on this clonotype: As an off-target read in a library built for alpha chains, this beta chain has a frequency of little significance. The J gene is TRBJ2-5, the V gene TRBV6-2 or TRBV6-3; 9 bases are shared with TRBD1. Per germline, CDR1 MNHEY and CDR2 SVGEGT. The CDR3 covers 17 residues. V lost 5 bases to trimming and J lost 0 bases; unmatched junction nucleotides: 10. CDR3 protein: CASSQTSGTGNQETQYF. The CDR3 region has the DNA TGTGCCAGCAGTCAGACTTCCGGGACAGGGAACCAAGAGACCCAGTACTTC.